This TCR beta chain was sequenced during a study of blood T cells in healthy people across ages. The CDR3 runs 15 residues. Germline V gene lookup returns CDR1 LNHNV and CDR2 YYDKDF (reference sequence). V was clipped by 0 bases and J by 1 base, with 9 bases between them. Primers used in a second PCR of about 6 to 11 cycles were a sample-barcoded 5' primer and a J-beta primer mix. MiXCR, applied by TCRdb to the 5' RACE reads, yields one record per CDR3 protein. This table holds 550,000 to 650,000 distinct CDR3 sequences, 25% to 35% found once. About this clonotype itself: This may be a read error, as it is one base from a much larger clone.

Sequenced: blood. The genes are TRBV15 and TRBJ1-1, with D possibly TRBD1 on 6 matching bases. The TCR sequence derives from a woman aged 80 or over in good health. The CDR3 protein is CATSRDLGQNTEAFF. The CDR3 bases are TGTGCCACCAGCAGAGATCTGGGACAGAACACTGAAGCTTTCTTT.